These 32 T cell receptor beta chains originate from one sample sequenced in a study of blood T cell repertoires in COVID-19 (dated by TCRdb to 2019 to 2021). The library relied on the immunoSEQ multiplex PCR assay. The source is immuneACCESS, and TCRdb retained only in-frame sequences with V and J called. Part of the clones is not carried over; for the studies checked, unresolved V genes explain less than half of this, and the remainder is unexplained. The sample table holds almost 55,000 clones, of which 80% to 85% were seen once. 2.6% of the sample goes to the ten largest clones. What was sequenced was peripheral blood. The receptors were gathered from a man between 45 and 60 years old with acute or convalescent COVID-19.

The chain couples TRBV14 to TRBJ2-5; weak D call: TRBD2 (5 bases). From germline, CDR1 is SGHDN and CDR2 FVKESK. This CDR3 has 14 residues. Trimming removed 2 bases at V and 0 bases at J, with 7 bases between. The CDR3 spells CASSQRGNQETQYF. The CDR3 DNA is TGTGCCAGCAGCCAACGGGGAAACCAAGAGACCCAGTACTTC.

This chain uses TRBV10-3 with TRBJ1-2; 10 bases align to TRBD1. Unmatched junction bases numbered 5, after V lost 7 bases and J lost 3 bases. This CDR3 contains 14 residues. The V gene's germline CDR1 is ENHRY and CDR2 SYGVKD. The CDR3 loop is CAIKGQGRDYGYTF. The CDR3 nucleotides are TGTGCCATCAAGGGACAGGGGAGGGACTATGGCTACACCTTC.

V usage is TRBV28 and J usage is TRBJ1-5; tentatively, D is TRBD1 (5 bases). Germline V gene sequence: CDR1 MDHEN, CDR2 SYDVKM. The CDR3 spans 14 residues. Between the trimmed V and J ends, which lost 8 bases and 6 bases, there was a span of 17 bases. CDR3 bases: TGTGCCAGCCTCGGGCGGGGGAGCTCTCAGCCCCAGCATTTT. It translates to CASLGRGSSQPQHF.

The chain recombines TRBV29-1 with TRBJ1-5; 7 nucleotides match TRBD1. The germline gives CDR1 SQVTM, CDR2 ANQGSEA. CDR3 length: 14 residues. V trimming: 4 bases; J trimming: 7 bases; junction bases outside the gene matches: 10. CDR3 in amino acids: CSVGNRGTGQPQHF. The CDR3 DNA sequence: TGCAGCGTTGGGAACAGGGGAACGGGACAGCCCCAGCATTTT.

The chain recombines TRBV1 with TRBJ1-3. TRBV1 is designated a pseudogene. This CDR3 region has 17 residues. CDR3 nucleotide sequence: TGCACCAGCAGCCAAGATCCGGGATTAAGCTCTGGAAACACCATATATTTT. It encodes CTSSQDPGLSSGNTIYF.

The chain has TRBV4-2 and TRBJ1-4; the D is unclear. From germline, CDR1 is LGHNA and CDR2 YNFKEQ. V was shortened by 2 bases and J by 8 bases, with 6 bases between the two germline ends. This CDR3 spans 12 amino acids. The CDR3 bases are TGTGCCAGCAGCCAACTCGGGGAAAAACTGTTTTTT. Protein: CASSQLGEKLFF.

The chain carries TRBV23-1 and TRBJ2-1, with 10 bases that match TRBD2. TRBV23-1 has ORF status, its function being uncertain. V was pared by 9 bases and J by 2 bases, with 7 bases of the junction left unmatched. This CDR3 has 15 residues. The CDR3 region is CASHAGTSAYNEQFF. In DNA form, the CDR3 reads TGCGCCAGTCACGCAGGGACTAGCGCCTACAATGAGCAGTTCTTC.

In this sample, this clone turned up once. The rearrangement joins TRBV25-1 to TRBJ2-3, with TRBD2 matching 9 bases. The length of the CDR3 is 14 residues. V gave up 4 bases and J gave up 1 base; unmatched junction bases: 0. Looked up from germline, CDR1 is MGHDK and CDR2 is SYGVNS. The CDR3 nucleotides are TGTGCCAGCAGTGGGACTAGCGGCACAGATACGCAGTATTTT. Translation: CASSGTSGTDTQYF.

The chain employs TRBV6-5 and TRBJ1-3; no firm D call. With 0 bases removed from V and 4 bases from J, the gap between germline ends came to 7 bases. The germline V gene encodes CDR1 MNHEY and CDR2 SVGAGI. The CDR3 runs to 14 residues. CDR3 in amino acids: CASSYSGRGNTIYF. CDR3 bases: TGTGCCAGCAGTTACTCCGGCAGGGGAAACACCATATATTTT.

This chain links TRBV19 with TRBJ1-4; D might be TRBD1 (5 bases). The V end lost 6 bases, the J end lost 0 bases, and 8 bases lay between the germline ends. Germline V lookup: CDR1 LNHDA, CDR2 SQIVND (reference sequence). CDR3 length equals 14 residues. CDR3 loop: CASSDRATNEKLFF. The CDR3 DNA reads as TGTGCCAGTAGCGACAGAGCAACTAATGAAAAACTGTTTTTT.

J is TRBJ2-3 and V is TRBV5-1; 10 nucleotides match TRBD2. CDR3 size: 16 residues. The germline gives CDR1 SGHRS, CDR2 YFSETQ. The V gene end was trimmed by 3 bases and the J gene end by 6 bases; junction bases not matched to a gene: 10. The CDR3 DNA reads TGCGCCAGCAGCTCGGGTAGCGGGGGGCAGTTGGATACGCAGTATTTT. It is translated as CASSSGSGGQLDTQYF.

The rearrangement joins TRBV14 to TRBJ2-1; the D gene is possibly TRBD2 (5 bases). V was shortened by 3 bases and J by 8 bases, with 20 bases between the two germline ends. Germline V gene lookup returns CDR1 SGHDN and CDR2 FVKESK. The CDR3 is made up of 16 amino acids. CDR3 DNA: TGTGCCAGCAGCCACCCCTTATTAGGGAGTCTCGATGAGCAGTTCTTC. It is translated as CASSHPLLGSLDEQFF.

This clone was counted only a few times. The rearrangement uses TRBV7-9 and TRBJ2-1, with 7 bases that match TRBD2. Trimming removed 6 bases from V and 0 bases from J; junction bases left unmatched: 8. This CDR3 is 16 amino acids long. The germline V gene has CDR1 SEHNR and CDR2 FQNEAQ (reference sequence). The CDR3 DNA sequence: TGTGCCAGCAGTCCTACTAGCGTCAGCTCCTACAATGAGCAGTTCTTC. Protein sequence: CASSPTSVSSYNEQFF.

CDR3 region: CASTAGTSGNYEQYF. The CDR3 DNA follows: TGCGCCAGCACCGCCGGGACTAGCGGGAACTACGAGCAGTACTTC. The chain combines TRBV5-1 with TRBJ2-7; TRBD2 matches 13 bases. The germline CDR1 and CDR2 sequences are SGHRS and YFSETQ. This CDR3 spans 15 amino acids. Unmatched junction bases numbered 6, after V lost 6 bases and J lost 3 bases.

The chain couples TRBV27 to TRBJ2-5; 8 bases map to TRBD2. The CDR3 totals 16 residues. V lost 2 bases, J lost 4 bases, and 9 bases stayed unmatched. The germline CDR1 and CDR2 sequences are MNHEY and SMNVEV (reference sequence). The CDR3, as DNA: TGTGCCAGCAGTTTACTGGCTAGCGGGCTGAGAGAGACCCAGTACTTC. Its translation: CASSLLASGLRETQYF.

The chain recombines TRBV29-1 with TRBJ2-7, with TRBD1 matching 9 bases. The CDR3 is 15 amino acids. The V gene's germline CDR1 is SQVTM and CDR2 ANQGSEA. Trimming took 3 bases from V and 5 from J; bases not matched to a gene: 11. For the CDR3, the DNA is TGCAGCGTTGAGGGGGGACAGGGTTTTCAGAACGAGCAGTACTTC. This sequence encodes CSVEGGQGFQNEQYF.

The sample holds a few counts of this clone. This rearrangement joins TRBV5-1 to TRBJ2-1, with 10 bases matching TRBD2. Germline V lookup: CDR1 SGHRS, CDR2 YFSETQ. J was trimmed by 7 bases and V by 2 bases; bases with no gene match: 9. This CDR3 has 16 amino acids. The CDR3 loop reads CASSLMLAGGTNEQFF. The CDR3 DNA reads TGCGCCAGCAGCTTAATGTTAGCGGGAGGTACGAATGAGCAGTTCTTC.

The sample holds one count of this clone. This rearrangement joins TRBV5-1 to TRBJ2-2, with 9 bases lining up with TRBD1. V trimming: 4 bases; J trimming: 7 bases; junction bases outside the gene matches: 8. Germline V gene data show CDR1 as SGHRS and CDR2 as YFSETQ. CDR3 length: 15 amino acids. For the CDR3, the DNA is TGCGCCAGCAGCGCCGGGACAGGGTCGGTCGGGGAGCTGTTTTTT. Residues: CASSAGTGSVGELFF.

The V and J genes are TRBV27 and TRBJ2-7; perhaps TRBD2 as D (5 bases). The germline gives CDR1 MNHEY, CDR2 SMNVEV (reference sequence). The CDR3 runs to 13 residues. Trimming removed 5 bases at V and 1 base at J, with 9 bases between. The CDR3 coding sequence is TGTGCCAGCAGTCGAGGGTGGTCCTACGAGCAGTACTTC. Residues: CASSRGWSYEQYF.

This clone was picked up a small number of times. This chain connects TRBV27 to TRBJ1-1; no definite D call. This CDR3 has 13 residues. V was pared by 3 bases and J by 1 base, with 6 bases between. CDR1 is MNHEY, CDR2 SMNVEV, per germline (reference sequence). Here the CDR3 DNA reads TGTGCCAGCAGTTTGGTCGGGAACACTGAAGCTTTCTTT. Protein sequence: CASSLVGNTEAFF.

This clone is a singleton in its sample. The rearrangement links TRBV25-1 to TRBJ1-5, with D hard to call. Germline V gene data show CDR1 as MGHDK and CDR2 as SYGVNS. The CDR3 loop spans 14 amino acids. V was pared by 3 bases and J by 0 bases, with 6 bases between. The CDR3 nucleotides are TGTGCCAGCAGTGAGGCTGGTAGCAATCAGCCCCAGCATTTT. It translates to CASSEAGSNQPQHF.

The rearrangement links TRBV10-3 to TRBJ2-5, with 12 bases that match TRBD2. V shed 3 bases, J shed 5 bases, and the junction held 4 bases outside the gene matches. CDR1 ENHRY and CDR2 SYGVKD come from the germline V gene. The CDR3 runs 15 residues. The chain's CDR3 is CAISDVGTSGETQYF. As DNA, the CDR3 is TGTGCCATCAGTGACGTTGGGACTAGCGGGGAGACCCAGTACTTC.

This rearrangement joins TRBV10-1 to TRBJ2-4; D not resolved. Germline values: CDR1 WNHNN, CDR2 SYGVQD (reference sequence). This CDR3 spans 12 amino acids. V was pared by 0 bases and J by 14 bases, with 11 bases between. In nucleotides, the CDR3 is TGCGCCAGCAGTGAGTCCTCCGCGGTTGAGTACTTC. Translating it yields CASSESSAVEYF.

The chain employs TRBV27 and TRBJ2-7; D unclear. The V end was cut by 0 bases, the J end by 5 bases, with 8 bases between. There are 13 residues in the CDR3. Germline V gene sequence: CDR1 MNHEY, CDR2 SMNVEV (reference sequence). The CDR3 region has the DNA TGTGCCAGCAGTTTATCACTTAACGACGAGCAGTACTTC. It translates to CASSLSLNDEQYF.

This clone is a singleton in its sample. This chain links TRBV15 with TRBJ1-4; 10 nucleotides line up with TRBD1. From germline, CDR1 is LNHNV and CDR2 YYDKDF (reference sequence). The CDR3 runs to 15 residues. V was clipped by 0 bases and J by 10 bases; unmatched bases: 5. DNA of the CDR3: TGTGCCACCAGCAGAGATTCCGGGACAGGGGCAAAACTGTTTTTT. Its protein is CATSRDSGTGAKLFF.

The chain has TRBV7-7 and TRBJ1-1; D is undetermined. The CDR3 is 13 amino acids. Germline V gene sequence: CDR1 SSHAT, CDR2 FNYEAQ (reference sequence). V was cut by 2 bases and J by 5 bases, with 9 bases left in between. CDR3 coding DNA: TGTGCCAGCAGCTTAAGTGAGGCAACTGAAGCTTTCTTT. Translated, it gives CASSLSEATEAFF.

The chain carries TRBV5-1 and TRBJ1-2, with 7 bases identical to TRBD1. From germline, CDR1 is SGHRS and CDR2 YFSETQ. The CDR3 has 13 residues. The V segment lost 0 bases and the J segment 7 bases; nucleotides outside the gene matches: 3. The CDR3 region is CASSLGRDSGYTF. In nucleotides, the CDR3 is TGCGCCAGCAGCTTGGGCCGGGACAGTGGCTACACCTTC.

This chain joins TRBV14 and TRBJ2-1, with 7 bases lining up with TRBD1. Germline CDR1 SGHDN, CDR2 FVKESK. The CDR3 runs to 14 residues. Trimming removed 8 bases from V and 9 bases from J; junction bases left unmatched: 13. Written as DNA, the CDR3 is TGTGCCAGCCCAGACAGGGTTACATTCGGTGAGCAGTTCTTC. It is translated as CASPDRVTFGEQFF.

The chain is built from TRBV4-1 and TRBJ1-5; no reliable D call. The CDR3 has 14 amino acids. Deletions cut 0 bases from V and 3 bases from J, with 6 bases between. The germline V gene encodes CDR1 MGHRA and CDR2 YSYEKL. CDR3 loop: CASSQDPNNQPQHF. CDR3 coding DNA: TGCGCCAGCAGCCAAGACCCAAACAATCAGCCCCAGCATTTT.

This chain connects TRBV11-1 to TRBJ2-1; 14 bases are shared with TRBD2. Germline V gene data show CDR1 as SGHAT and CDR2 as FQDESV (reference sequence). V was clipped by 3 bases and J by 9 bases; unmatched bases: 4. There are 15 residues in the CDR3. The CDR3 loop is CASSLGTSGRVEQFF. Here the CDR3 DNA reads TGTGCCAGCAGCTTGGGGACTAGCGGGAGAGTTGAGCAGTTCTTC.

CDR3 residues: CASQLVGTLKNSPLHF. The DNA for the CDR3 is TGCGCCAGCCAGCTTGTAGGGACACTCAAGAATTCACCCCTCCACTTT. The J gene is TRBJ1-6, the V gene TRBV5-1; D possibly corresponds to TRBD1 (6 bases). V shed 7 bases and J shed 7 bases, with 21 bases lying between them. Looked up from germline, CDR1 is SGHRS and CDR2 is YFSETQ. This CDR3 region has 16 residues.

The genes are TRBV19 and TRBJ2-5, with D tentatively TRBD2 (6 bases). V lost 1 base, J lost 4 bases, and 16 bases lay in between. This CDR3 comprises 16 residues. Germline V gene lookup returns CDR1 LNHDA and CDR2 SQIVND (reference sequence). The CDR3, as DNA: TGTGCCAGTAGTATAGGTGGCTACCTGGAGGGAGAGACCCAGTACTTC. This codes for CASSIGGYLEGETQYF.